The T cell receptor beta chain under discussion was sequenced for a study of cytomegalovirus exposure and HLA in healthy donors. Across the whole study: Falling in the Caucasian-associated ancestry cluster were 81% of 398 genotyped donors.

A note on this clone: Its antigen is unknown.

Study outcomes and limitations: TCR beta V segments were, for the most part, productive about 87% or about 30% of the time in an earlier analysis. Reportedly, HLA-A and HLA-B alleles of most subjects were accurately predicted from TCR beta. A likely sequencing artifact accounted for one observed cluster of highly shared sequence variants.

Vbeta (60) and Jbeta (13) primers were used in the PCR. The data were produced by immunoSEQ multiplex PCR, yet TCRdb's version contains in-frame clones alone and is incomplete. Counted here are 100,000 to 150,000 clones, 82% occurring once; the ten biggest clones make up about 11%. Germline CDR1 reads ENHRY; CDR2 reads SYGVKD. V dropped 6 bases and J dropped 0 bases, with 10 bases sitting between them. CDR3 size: 14 residues. The sample was PBMCs. This receptor was taken from a male donor in good health and CMV-seropositive. This chain links TRBV10-3 with TRBJ2-3; D is unclear. The CDR3 here is CAIRSASSTDTQYF. Written as DNA, the CDR3 is TGTGCCATCAGGAGCGCCTCTAGCACAGATACGCAGTATTTT.